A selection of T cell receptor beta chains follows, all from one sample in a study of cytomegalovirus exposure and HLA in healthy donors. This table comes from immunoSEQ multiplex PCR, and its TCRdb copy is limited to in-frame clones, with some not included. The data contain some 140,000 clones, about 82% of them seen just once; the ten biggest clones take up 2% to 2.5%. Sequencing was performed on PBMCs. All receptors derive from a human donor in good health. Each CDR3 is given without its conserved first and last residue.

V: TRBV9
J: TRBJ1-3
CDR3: ASSYRPDSSGNTIY

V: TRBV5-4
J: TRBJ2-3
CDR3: ASSGLPGAYTDTQY

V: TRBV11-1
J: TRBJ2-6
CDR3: ASRPDPWGQESGANVLT

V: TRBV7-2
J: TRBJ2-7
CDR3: ASSSNRAAYEQY

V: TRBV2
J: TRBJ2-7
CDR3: ASNRGTGRYEQY

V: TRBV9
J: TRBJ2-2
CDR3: ASSVVEGLTGELF

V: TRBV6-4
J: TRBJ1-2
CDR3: ASRPSYSGGYGYT

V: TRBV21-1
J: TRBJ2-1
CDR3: ASSGEHFLYNEQF

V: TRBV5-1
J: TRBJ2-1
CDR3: ASSFLPLGGYNEQF

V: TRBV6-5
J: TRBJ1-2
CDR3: ASSYSPGSYGYT

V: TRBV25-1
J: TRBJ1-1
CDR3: ASSDPAGGTEAF

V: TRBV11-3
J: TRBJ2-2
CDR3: ASSLDHPGGVGELF

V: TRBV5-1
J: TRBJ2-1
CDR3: ASSNIAGYNEQF

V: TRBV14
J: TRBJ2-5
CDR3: ASSHTGVATQY

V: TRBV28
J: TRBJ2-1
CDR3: ATDFSGASYNEQF

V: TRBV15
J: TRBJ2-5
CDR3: ATSGGGSETQY

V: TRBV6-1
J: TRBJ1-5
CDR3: ASSGDRVYGEPQH

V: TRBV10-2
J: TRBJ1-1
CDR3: ASTPTANTEAF

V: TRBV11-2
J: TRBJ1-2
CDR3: ASRGTGNNYGYT

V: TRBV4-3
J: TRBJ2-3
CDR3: ASSQDSPGTPPDTQY

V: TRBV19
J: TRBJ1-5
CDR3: ASSMMGQSQPQH

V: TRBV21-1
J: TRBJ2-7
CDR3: ASSKETGGTEEQY

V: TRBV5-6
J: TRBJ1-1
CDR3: ASSLQGGMKAF

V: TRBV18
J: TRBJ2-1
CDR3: ASSPVSGANNEQF

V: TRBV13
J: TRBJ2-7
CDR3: ASSGTSGGEEQY

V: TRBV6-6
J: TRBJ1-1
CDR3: ASSYSRQFNTEAF

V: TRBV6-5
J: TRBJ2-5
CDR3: ASSPGTGNQETQY

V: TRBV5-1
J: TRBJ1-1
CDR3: ASSPWTGIMNTEAF

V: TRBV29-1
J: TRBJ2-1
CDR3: SVVLAGPYNEQF

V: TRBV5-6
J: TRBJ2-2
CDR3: ASSFIAGGTPGELF

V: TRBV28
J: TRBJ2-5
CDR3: ALGGLETQY

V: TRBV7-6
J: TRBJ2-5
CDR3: ASSPRVMGTGTQY

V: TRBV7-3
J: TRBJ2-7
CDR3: ASSLRGASSYEQY

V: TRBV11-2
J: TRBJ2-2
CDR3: ASSQTGIDTGELF

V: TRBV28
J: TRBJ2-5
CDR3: ASSLSGGVETQY

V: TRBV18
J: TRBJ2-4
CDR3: ASSPSDSKNIQY

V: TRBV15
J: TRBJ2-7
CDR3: ATSPWTGSYEQY